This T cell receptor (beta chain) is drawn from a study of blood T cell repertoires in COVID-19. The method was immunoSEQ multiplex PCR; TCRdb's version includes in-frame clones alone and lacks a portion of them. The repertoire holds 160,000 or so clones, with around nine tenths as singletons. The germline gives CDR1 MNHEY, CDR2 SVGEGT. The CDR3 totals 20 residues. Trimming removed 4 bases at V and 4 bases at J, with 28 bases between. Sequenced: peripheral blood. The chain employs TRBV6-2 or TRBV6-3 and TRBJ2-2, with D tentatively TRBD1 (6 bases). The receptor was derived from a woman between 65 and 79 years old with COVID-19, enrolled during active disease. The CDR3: CASSSRVKTGVVRATGELFF. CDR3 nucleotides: TGTGCCAGCAGTTCGAGGGTAAAGACAGGCGTTGTAAGGGCCACCGGGGAGCTGTTTTTT.